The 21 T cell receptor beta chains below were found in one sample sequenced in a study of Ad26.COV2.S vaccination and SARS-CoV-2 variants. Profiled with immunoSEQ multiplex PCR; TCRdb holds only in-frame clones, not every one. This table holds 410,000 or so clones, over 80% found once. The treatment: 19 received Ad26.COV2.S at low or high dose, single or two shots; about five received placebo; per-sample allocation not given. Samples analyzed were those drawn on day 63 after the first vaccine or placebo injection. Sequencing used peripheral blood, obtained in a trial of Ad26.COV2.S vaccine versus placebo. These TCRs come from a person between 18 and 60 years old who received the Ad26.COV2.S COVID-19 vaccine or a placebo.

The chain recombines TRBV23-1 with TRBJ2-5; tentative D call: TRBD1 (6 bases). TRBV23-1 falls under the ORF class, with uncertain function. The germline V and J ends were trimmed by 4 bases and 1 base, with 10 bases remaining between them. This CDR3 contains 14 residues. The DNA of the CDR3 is TGCGCCAGCAGTCTCACAGGGTGCCAAGAGACCCAGTACTTC. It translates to CASSLTGCQETQYF.

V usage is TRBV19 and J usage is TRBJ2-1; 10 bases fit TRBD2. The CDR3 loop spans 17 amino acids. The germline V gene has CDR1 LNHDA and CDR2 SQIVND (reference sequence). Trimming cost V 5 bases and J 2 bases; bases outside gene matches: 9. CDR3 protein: CASSSQRGGVAYNEQFF. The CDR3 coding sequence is TGTGCCAGTAGTTCCCAGCGGGGGGGCGTGGCCTACAATGAGCAGTTCTTC.

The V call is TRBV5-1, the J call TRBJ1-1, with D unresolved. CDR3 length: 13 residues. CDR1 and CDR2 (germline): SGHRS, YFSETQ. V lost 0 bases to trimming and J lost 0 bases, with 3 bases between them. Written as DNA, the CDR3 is TGCGCCAGCAGCTTGGCCCTGAACACTGAAGCTTTCTTT. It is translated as CASSLALNTEAFF.

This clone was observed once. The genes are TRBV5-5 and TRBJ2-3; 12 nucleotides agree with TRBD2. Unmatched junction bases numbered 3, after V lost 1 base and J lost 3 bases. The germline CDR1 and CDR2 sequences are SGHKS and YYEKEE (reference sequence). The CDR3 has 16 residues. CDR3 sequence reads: CASSLWLAGGTDTQYF. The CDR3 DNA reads TGTGCCAGCAGCTTGTGGCTAGCGGGGGGGACAGATACGCAGTATTTT.

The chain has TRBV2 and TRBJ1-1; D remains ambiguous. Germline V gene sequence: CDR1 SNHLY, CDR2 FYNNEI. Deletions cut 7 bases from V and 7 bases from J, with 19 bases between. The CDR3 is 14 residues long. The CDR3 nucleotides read TGTGCCAGCAAGGTATATCATCGTGACCTTGAAGCTTTCTTT. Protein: CASKVYHRDLEAFF.

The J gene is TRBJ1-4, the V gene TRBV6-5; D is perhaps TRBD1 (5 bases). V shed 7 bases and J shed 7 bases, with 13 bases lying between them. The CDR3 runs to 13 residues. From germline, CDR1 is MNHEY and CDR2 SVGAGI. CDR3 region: CASKRGSVEKLFF. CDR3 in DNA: TGTGCCAGCAAGAGGGGCTCGGTTGAAAAACTGTTTTTT.

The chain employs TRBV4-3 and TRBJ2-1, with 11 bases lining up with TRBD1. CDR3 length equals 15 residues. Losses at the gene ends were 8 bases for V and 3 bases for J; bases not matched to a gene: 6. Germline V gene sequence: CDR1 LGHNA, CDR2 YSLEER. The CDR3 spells CASGFGTGGYNEQFF. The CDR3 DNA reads TGCGCCAGCGGATTCGGGACAGGGGGCTACAATGAGCAGTTCTTC.

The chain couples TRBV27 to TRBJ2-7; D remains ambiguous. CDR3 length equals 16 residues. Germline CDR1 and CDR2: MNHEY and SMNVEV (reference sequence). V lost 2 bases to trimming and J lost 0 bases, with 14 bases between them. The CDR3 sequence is CASSLRSPYSSYEQYF. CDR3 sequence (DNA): TGTGCCAGCAGTTTACGGTCTCCTTATAGCTCCTACGAGCAGTACTTC.

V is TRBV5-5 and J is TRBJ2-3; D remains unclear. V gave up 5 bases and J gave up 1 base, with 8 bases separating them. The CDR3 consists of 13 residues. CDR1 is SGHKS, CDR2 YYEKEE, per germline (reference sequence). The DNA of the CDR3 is TGTGCCAGCAGGACCCCTGGCACAGATACGCAGTATTTT. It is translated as CASRTPGTDTQYF.

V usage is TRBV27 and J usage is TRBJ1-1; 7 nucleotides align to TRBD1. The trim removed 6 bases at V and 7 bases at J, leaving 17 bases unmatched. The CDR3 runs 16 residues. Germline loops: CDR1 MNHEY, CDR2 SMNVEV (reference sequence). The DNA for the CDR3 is TGTGCCAGCAGCTATACCGTGGGACAGACACCCCTTGAAGCTTTCTTT. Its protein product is CASSYTVGQTPLEAFF.

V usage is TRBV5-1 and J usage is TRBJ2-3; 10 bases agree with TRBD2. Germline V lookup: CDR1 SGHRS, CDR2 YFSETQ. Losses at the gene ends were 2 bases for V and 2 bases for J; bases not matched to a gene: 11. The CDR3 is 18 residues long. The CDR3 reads CASSLQHPTSGFTDTQYF. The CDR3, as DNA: TGCGCCAGCAGCTTACAACACCCGACTAGCGGGTTCACAGATACGCAGTATTTT.

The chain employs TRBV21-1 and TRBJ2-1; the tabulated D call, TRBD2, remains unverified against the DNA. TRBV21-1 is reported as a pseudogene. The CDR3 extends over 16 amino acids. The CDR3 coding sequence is TGTGCCAGCAGCTCTGGAGGCGGCTACCCGGGGGGCCGGGAGTTCTTC. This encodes CASSSGGGYPGGREFF.

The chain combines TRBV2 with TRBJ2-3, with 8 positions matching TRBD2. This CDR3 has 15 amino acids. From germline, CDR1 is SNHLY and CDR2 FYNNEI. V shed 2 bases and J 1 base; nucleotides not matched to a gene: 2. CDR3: CASSEMTSGTDTQYF. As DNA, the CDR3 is TGTGCCAGCAGTGAAATGACTAGCGGCACAGATACGCAGTATTTT.

The DNA for the CDR3 is TGCAGTGCCAAAACAGGTTATGGCTACACCTTC. This encodes CSAKTGYGYTF. The chain joins TRBV20-1 to TRBJ1-2, with D perhaps TRBD1 (5 bases). The CDR3 runs to 11 residues. From germline, CDR1 is DFQATT and CDR2 SNEGSKA (reference sequence). The V end was cut by 6 bases, the J end by 5 bases, with 10 bases between.

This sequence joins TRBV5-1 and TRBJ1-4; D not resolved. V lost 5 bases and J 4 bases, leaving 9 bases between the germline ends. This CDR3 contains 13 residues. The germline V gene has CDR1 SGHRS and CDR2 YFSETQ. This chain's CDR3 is CASRLDDNEKLFF. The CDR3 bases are TGCGCCAGCAGACTCGACGATAATGAAAAACTGTTTTTT.

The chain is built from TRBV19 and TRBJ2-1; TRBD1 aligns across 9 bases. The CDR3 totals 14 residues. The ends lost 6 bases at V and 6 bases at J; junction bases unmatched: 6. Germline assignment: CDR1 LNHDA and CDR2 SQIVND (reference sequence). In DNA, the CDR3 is TGTGCCAGTAGCACGGGACAGGGTAGCAATGAGCAGTTCTTC. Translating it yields CASSTGQGSNEQFF.

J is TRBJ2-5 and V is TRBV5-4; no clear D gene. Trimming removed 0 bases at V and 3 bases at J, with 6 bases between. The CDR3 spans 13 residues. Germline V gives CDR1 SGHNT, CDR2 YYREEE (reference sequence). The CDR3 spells CASSLDPEETQYF. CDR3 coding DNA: TGTGCCAGCAGCTTGGACCCGGAAGAGACCCAGTACTTC.

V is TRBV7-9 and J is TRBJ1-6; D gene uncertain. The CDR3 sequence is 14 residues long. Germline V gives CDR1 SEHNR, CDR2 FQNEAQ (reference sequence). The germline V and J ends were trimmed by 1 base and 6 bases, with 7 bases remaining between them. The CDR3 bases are TGTGCCAGCAGCTTAGATTCGCGTAATTCACCCCTCCACTTT. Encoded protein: CASSLDSRNSPLHF.

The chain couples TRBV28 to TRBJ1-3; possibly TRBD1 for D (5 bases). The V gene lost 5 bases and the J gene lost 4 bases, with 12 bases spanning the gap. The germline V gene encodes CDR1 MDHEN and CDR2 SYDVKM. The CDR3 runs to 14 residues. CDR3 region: CASSTQGDGNTIYF. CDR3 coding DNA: TGTGCCAGCAGTACCCAAGGGGACGGAAACACCATATATTTT.

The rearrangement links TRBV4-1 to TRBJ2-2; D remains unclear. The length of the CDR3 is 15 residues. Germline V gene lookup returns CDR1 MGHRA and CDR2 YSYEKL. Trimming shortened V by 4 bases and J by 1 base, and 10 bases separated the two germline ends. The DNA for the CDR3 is TGCGCCAGCAGCCCCTCTCCGGTGAACACCGGGGAGCTGTTTTTT. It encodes CASSPSPVNTGELFF.

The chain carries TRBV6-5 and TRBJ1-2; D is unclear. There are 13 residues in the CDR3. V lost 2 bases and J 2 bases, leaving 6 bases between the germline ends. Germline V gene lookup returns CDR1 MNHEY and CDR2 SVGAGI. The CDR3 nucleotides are TGTGCCAGCAGTTACAACGGAAACTATGGCTACACCTTC. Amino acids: CASSYNGNYGYTF.